These 7 T cell receptor beta chains were sequenced from one sample in a study of blood T cell repertoires in COVID-19. Method: immunoSEQ multiplex PCR; TCRdb's copy keeps in-frame clones and lacks some. Of some 260,000 clones detected, 75% to 90% appear once; the ten largest clones hold 8% to 10%. The sequenced sample consisted of PBMCs or T cells enriched from blood (not recorded which). These receptors came from a man aged 35 to 55 who had recovered from COVID-19.

This chain's CDR3 is CATDRMNTEAFF. The CDR3 DNA follows: TGTGCCACCGACAGGATGAACACTGAAGCTTTCTTT. The chain joins TRBV12-3 or TRBV12-4 to TRBJ1-1, with a possible D match to TRBD1 (6 bases). The CDR3 is 12 residues long. The V end was cut by 10 bases, the J end by 0 bases, with 9 bases between.

The genes are TRBV11-2 and TRBJ2-7; the match to TRBD1 covers 7 bases. CDR3 length: 15 residues. From germline, CDR1 is SGHAT and CDR2 FQNNGV. V shed 1 base and J 7 bases; nucleotides not matched to a gene: 10. CDR3 coding DNA: TGTGCCAGCAGCTTAGCCCCGACAGGGCGAGGGGAGCAGTACTTC. Translation: CASSLAPTGRGEQYF. Drawing the rest from reference TRBV11-2 and TRBJ2-7, the complete variable domain is EAGVAQSPRYKIIEKRQSVAFWCNPISGHATLYWYQQILGQGPKLLIQFQNNGVVDDSQLPKDRFSAERLKGVDSTLKIQPAKLEDSAVYLCASSLAPTGRGEQYFGPGTRLTVT.

This rearrangement joins TRBV5-4 to TRBJ2-5, with TRBD2 matching over 9 bases. The J segment lost 7 bases and the V segment lost 3 bases, leaving 10 bases of the junction unmatched. Germline CDR1 and CDR2: SGHNT and YYREEE (reference sequence). This CDR3 region has 15 residues. The CDR3 DNA follows: TGTGCCAGCAGCTCCGTAGCGGGGGATGAAGGGACCCAGTACTTC. Protein product: CASSSVAGDEGTQYF.

The chain links TRBV27 to TRBJ2-5; 8 bases align to TRBD2. In germline, CDR1 is MNHEY, CDR2 SMNVEV (reference sequence). The CDR3 loop spans 16 amino acids. After removal of 4 bases from V and 0 bases from J, the junction contained 7 bases not matched to a gene. CDR3 protein: CASSSLLAGYQETQYF. Here the CDR3 DNA reads TGTGCCAGCAGTTCTCTCTTAGCGGGATACCAAGAGACCCAGTACTTC.

CDR3 loop: CASSLGQAYQPQHF. The CDR3 DNA is TGTGCCAGCAGCTTGGGACAGGCCTATCAGCCCCAGCATTTT. The V and J genes are TRBV5-6 and TRBJ1-5; D possibly corresponds to TRBD1 (6 bases). Trimming cost V 0 bases and J 5 bases, with 9 bases left between them. Per the germline V gene, CDR1 is SGHDT and CDR2 is YYEEEE. The CDR3 consists of 14 residues.

The chain links TRBV6-1 to TRBJ2-7; D is ambiguous. The V gene lost 3 bases and the J gene lost 2 bases, with 11 bases spanning the gap. Germline V lookup: CDR1 MNHNS, CDR2 SASEGT. This CDR3 region has 14 residues. The CDR3 DNA follows: TGTGCCAGCAGTGACAGGAACTCCCCCTACGAGCAGTACTTC. Its protein is CASSDRNSPYEQYF.

V and J are TRBV29-1 and TRBJ1-2; TRBD1 matches 12 bases. CDR3 length: 15 residues. Germline CDR1 SQVTM, CDR2 ANQGSEA. V gave up 0 bases and J gave up 7 bases; unmatched junction bases: 6. The CDR3 DNA is TGCAGCGTTGAAGATTGGGACAGGGGGCATGGTGGCTACACCTTC. It is translated as CSVEDWDRGHGGYTF. The variable domain in full, with the rest retrieved from reference TRBV29-1 and TRBJ1-2, is SAVISQKPSRDICQRGTSLTIQCQVDSQVTMMFWYRQQPGQSLTLIATANQGSEATYESGFVIDKFPISRPNLTFSTLTVSNMSPEDSSIYLCSVEDWDRGHGGYTFGSGTRLTVV.